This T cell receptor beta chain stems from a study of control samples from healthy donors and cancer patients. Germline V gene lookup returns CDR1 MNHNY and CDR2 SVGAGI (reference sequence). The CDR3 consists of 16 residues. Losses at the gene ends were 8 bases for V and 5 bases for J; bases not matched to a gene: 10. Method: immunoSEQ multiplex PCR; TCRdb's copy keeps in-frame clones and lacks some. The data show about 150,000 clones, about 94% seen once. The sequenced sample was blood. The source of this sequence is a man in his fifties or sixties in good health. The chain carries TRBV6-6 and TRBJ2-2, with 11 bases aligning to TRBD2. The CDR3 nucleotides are TGTGCCAGCCGCATTACTAGCGGGAGAGGGACCGGGGAGCTGTTTTTT. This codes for CASRITSGRGTGELFF.